This is a list of T cell receptor beta chains from one sample in a study of cytomegalovirus exposure and HLA in healthy donors. Method: immunoSEQ multiplex PCR; TCRdb's copy keeps in-frame clones and lacks some. The sample has more than 65,000 clones; approximately 93% are singletons. The sample was PBMCs. These receptors were obtained from a man aged 18 to 30 in good health and CMV-seronegative. Each CDR3 is given with its conserved first and last residue. The D gene is left open where the match is weak. Expanded clones get a size class; other rows say once, few or many, or leave the size out.

TRBV5-8	TRBJ1-2	medium-sized	NA	TGTGCCAGCAGCTTGGAGGGGCGGTATGGCTACACCTTC	CASSLEGRYGYTF
TRBV6-1	TRBJ1-6	NA	NA	TGTGCCAGCAGTAATGGGAGGTCACCCCTCCACTTT	CASSNGRSPLHF
TRBV4-1	TRBJ1-1	NA	TRBD1	TGCGCCAGCAGTCACAGGGGGGAGACTGAAGCTTTCTTT	CASSHRGETEAFF
TRBV5-1	TRBJ1-1	NA	NA	TGCGCCAGCAGCTTGAAAGGGGCGGTGACTGAAGCTTTCTTT	CASSLKGAVTEAFF
TRBV6-4	TRBJ2-7	NA	TRBD2	TGTGCCAGCAGGACCCCACGACTAGCGGGAGTCGAGCAGTACTTC	CASRTPRLAGVEQYF
TRBV5-1	TRBJ2-5	NA	TRBD2	TGCGCCAGCAGCCCGGGACTACCTTCTAGGTTAAAGACCCAGTACTTC	CASSPGLPSRLKTQYF
TRBV6-1	TRBJ1-1	NA	NA	TGTGCCAGCAGTGAAGAGCCAGGGTATCACACTGAAGCTTTCTTT	CASSEEPGYHTEAFF
TRBV21-1	TRBJ2-7	NA	NA	TGTGCCAGCAGCAAAGCATCCAGCGGTTATGCCTACGAGCAGTACTTC	CASSKASSGYAYEQYF
TRBV5-1	TRBJ2-7	NA	TRBD1	TGCGCCAGCAGCCCGAGGGACAGCTACGAGCAGTACTTC	CASSPRDSYEQYF
TRBV7-6	TRBJ2-1	NA	TRBD2	TGTGCCAGCAGCTTACGGTGGGCGGGAGGGCTCGGGAATGAGCAGTTCTTC	CASSLRWAGGLGNEQFF
TRBV7-2	TRBJ2-7	NA	TRBD2	TGTGCCAGCAGCTTAGGCGGGAGGGCCTACGAGCAGTACTTC	CASSLGGRAYEQYF
TRBV18	TRBJ1-2	NA	NA	TGTGCCAGCTCACCAGCCGGGGGGCAGGTCTATGGCTACACCTTC	CASSPAGGQVYGYTF
TRBV6-5	TRBJ2-7	NA	NA	TGTGCCAGCAGTTACTCCGACAGCAAAATTCCCTACGAGCAGTACTTC	CASSYSDSKIPYEQYF
TRBV6-1	TRBJ1-3	NA	NA	TGTGCCAGCAGTGAAGAGGGAGGGTCTGGAAACACCATATATTTT	CASSEEGGSGNTIYF
TRBV6-1	TRBJ1-5	NA	NA	TGTGCCAGCAGTGAACAGGGTTTCGAGCCCCAGCATTTT	CASSEQGFEPQHF
TRBV5-4	TRBJ2-2	NA	TRBD1	TGTGCCAGCAGGACGGCGCAGGGGGCGGCCGGGGAGCTGTTTTTT	CASRTAQGAAGELFF
TRBV25-1	TRBJ1-1	NA	NA	TGTGCCAGCAGTGACCCAGGGAAGGGCGTCAAAGCTTTCTTT	CASSDPGKGVKAFF
TRBV9	TRBJ2-7	NA	TRBD1	TGTGCCAGCAGCGTAGCCCCGACAGGGTTTTTGAGCCAGTACGAGCAGTACTTC	CASSVAPTGFLSQYEQYF
TRBV6-1	TRBJ2-3	once	NA	TGTGCCAGCAGGCCACAGGGTATGATCACAGATACGCAGTATTTT	CASRPQGMITDTQYF
TRBV13	TRBJ2-7	NA	TRBD2	TGTGCCAGCAGCACGGGACTAGCGGGAGTCTCCTACGAGCAGTACTTC	CASSTGLAGVSYEQYF
TRBV30	TRBJ1-4	NA	NA	TGTGCCTACCAAGGGGGACAAAAACTGTTTTTT	CAYQGGQKLFF
TRBV19	TRBJ1-1	NA	NA	TGTGCCAGTAAGCGCGGGGTCGTTGAAGCTTTCTTT	CASKRGVVEAFF
TRBV5-1	TRBJ2-7	NA	NA	TGCGCCAGCAGCTTGGGAGGCGGACAACTATACGAGCAGTACTTC	CASSLGGGQLYEQYF
TRBV7-9	TRBJ1-5	NA	TRBD1	TGTGCCAGCAGCTTCGCCGACAGGGGGAGGCATCAGCCCCAGCATTTT	CASSFADRGRHQPQHF
TRBV6-1	TRBJ2-2	NA	NA	TGTGCCAGCGGCTTAACAGGGTACACCGGGGAGCTGTTTTTT	CASGLTGYTGELFF
TRBV19	TRBJ2-3	NA	NA	TGTGCCAGTAGTATCCGCAGGGCCCCAGATACGCAGTATTTT	CASSIRRAPDTQYF
TRBV27	TRBJ2-1	NA	NA	TGTGCCAGCAGTTTATGGACAAGCTCCTACAATGAGCAGTTCTTC	CASSLWTSSYNEQFF
TRBV5-4	TRBJ2-7	NA	TRBD1	TGTGCCAGCATGCCCCGGGACAGGGGCTCCTACGAGCAGTACTTC	CASMPRDRGSYEQYF
TRBV19	TRBJ2-6	NA	NA	TGTGCCAGTACTCCGACAGGATCGGCTGGGGCCAACGTCCTGACTTTC	CASTPTGSAGANVLTF
TRBV19	TRBJ1-1	NA	TRBD1	TGTGCCAGTAGTGAAAACAGGGGAGGCGGCCCTGAAGCTTTCTTT	CASSENRGGGPEAFF
TRBV11-2	TRBJ2-6	NA	TRBD2	TGTGCCAGCTCCCCTCAACTAGCGTCTTATGGGGCCAACGTCCTGACTTTC	CASSPQLASYGANVLTF
TRBV7-6	TRBJ2-5	NA	NA	TGTGCCAGCAGCCTGGACAGAAGAGGGGGTAGGGAGACCCAGTACTTC	CASSLDRRGGRETQYF
TRBV30	TRBJ1-2	NA	NA	TGTGCCCTTTCCCGAGGAGGCCTCGGGGGCTACACCTTC	CALSRGGLGGYTF